Described below is a single TCR beta chain sequence and its context. This sample is drawn from a study of blood T cell repertoires in COVID-19. Study details: The cDNA or gDNA used as material had been derived from T cells, B-cell-depleted T cells, or PBMCs.

Assay used: immunoSEQ multiplex PCR; TCRdb lists only in-frame clones, some missing. This table holds tens of thousands of clones, 85% found once. Trimming removed 4 bases at V and 7 bases at J, with 14 bases between. Germline V gene lookup returns CDR1 MGHDK and CDR2 SYGVNS. There are 15 residues in the CDR3. The chain combines TRBV25-1 with TRBJ1-6; maybe TRBD1 (6 bases). Material: peripheral blood. The TCR comes from a human donor in a cohort sampled during active COVID-19. Here the CDR3 DNA reads TGTGCCAGCAGTGCACCAGGGACACGGAATTCACCCCTCCACTTT. Protein sequence: CASSAPGTRNSPLHF.